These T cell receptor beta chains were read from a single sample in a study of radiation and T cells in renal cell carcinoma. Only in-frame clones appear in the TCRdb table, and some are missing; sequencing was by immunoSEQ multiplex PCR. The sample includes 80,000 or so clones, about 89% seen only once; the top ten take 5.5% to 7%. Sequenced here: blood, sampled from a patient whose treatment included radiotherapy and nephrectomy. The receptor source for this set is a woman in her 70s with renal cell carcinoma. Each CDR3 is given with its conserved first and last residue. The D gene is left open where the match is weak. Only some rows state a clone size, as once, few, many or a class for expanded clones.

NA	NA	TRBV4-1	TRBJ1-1	TGCGCCAGCAGCCAAGGGGACCTCCGGGACGAAGCTTTCTTT	CASSQGDLRDEAFF
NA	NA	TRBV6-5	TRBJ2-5	TGTGCCAGCAGTTACTCCCCGGTACCGGGGGTAGAGACCCAGTACTTC	CASSYSPVPGVETQYF
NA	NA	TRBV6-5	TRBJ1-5	TGTGCCAGCAGTAGTGATCGCAATCAGCCCCAGCATTTT	CASSSDRNQPQHF
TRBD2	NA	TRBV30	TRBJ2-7	TGTGCCTGGACTCGGGGGGACGAGCAGTACTTC	CAWTRGDEQYF
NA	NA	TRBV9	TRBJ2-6	TGTGCCAGCAGCCCGCTGACAGTCAGCTCTGGGGCCAACGTCCTGACTTTC	CASSPLTVSSGANVLTF
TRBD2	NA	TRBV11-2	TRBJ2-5	TGTGCCAGCAGCACCATAGCGGGGGGGCCTGAGACCCAGTACTTC	CASSTIAGGPETQYF
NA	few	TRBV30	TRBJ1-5	TGTGCCTGGACGGCAGGGATGAAGGGCAATCAGCCCCAGCATTTT	CAWTAGMKGNQPQHF
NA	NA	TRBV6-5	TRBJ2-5	TGTGCCAGCAGGGGGCCGAGGGAGACCCAGTACTTC	CASRGPRETQYF
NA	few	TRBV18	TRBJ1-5	TGTGCCAGCTCAGAGGGGTCTAGCAATCAGCCCCAGCATTTT	CASSEGSSNQPQHF
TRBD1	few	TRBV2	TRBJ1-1	TGTGCCAGCAGCCCCGGGACAGGGGGGACTGAAGCTTTCTTT	CASSPGTGGTEAFF
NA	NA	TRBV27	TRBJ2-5	TGTGCCAGCAGTTTGGGGGGCCGAGAAGAGACCCAGTACTTC	CASSLGGREETQYF
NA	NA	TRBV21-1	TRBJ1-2	TGTGCCAGCAGCAAAGAGGGGTTTAACTATGGCTACACCTTC	CASSKEGFNYGYTF
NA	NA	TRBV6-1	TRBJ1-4	TGTGCCAGCAGTGAAGGGAGGGGACAAAATGAAAAACTGTTTTTT	CASSEGRGQNEKLFF
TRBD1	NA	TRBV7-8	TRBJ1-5	TGTGCCAGCAGTCCGCCCGGGACAGGTCGTCAGCCCCAGCATTTT	CASSPPGTGRQPQHF
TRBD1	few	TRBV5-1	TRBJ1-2	TGCGCCAGCAGTGAGCCCAGGGGGGACTATGGCTACACCTTC	CASSEPRGDYGYTF